This TCR beta chain was captured by sequencing in a study of control samples from healthy donors and cancer patients. Germline V lookup: CDR1 SGHTA, CDR2 FQGNSA. V trimming: 0 bases; J trimming: 3 bases; junction bases outside the gene matches: 11. CDR3 length: 18 amino acids. Sequencing was performed with immunoSEQ multiplex PCR; in TCRdb, only in-frame clones are kept and a portion is missing. This table has tens of thousands of clones, about 93% appearing once. V usage is TRBV7-2 and J usage is TRBJ2-7; 10 nucleotides line up with TRBD2. This TCR was sampled from a woman aged 45-59 years with head and neck cancer. The sample comprised PBMCs. The CDR3 DNA reads as TGTGCCAGCAGCTTAGCGGCTAGCGGGAGTTCCTCCTACTACGAGCAGTACTTC. Its translation is CASSLAASGSSSYYEQYF.